These 26 T cell receptor beta chains share one sample of origin, sequenced in a study of shared T cell receptors in the human thymus. Sequencing was performed with immunoSEQ multiplex PCR; in TCRdb, only in-frame clones are kept and a portion is missing. The table lists roughly 68,000 clones, 90% to 95% of them singletons, with roughly 0.03% in the top ten. Sequenced: thymocytes. All receptors derive from a human donor.

V usage is TRBV9 and J usage is TRBJ1-1; D remains ambiguous. The CDR3 spans 18 residues. V was shortened by 4 bases and J by 3 bases, with 25 bases between the two germline ends. Germline loops: CDR1 SGDLS, CDR2 YYNGEE. The CDR3 DNA reads TGTGCCAGCAGCTCCCAGTCGCAGGCCCGGTTCGGAGACACTGAAGCTTTCTTT. As protein: CASSSQSQARFGDTEAFF.

The chain couples TRBV7-3 to TRBJ2-3, with D possibly matching TRBD2 (5 bases). Germline CDR1 reads SGHTA; CDR2 reads FQGTGA. CDR3 length: 16 amino acids. Trimming took 1 base from V and 1 from J, leaving 12 bases between them. The CDR3 DNA sequence: TGTGCCAGCAGCTTAAAGGGAGCGGAAGGCACAGATACGCAGTATTTT. Translation gives CASSLKGAEGTDTQYF.

The chain joins TRBV2 to TRBJ2-1; D remains ambiguous. Trimming removed 4 bases at V and 5 bases at J, with 12 bases between. The CDR3 spans 14 residues. Looked up from germline, CDR1 is SNHLY and CDR2 is FYNNEI. DNA of the CDR3: TGTGCCAGCAGTGGCTCGCACCCCAACAATGAGCAGTTCTTC. As protein: CASSGSHPNNEQFF.

The rearrangement joins TRBV2 to TRBJ2-3, with no clear D. The CDR3 has 14 residues. Germline V gives CDR1 SNHLY, CDR2 FYNNEI. V shed 4 bases and J shed 1 base, with 9 bases lying between them. In DNA, the CDR3 is TGTGCCAGCAGTGTTTTTCCTGGCACAGATACGCAGTATTTT. It yields the protein CASSVFPGTDTQYF.

This sequence joins TRBV5-1 and TRBJ2-7, with 9 bases matching TRBD1. Germline CDR1 reads SGHRS; CDR2 reads YFSETQ. V lost 1 base, J lost 2 bases, and 16 bases stayed unmatched. This CDR3 has 19 amino acids. The CDR3 here is CASSLSSGTGRPLTYEQYF. As DNA, the CDR3 is TGCGCCAGCAGCTTGTCTTCGGGGACAGGGAGACCGCTTACCTACGAGCAGTACTTC.

This clone was detected only once. The chain links TRBV6-5 to TRBJ2-7; D unclear. The V gene lost 0 bases and the J gene lost 7 bases, with 7 bases spanning the gap. Per the germline V gene, CDR1 is MNHEY and CDR2 is SVGAGI. The CDR3 contains 12 residues. The CDR3 reads CASSYSLGEQYF. For the CDR3, the DNA is TGTGCCAGCAGTTACTCCCTGGGGGAGCAGTACTTC.

The CDR3 protein is CASSMDSLEETQYF. The CDR3, as DNA: TGTGCCAGCAGCATGGACTCCTTAGAAGAGACCCAGTACTTC. This chain connects TRBV11-2 to TRBJ2-5, with D perhaps matching TRBD2 (5 bases). CDR3 length: 14 amino acids. The germline V gene has CDR1 SGHAT and CDR2 FQNNGV. Trimming removed 5 bases at V and 3 bases at J, with 13 bases between.

This clone was detected only once. The J gene is TRBJ2-1, the V gene TRBV7-2; TRBD2 agrees at 7 bases. The trim removed 4 bases at V and 6 bases at J, leaving 12 bases unmatched. Germline assignment: CDR1 SGHTA and CDR2 FQGNSA. The CDR3 length is 16 residues. The CDR3 coding sequence is TGTGCCAGCAGCTGGGTCTCCGGCGGGGGTGTCAATGAGCAGTTCTTC. Translating gives CASSWVSGGGVNEQFF.

The chain has TRBV4-3 and TRBJ2-2; the match to TRBD1 covers 7 bases. Losses at the gene ends were 3 bases for V and 4 bases for J; bases not matched to a gene: 8. This CDR3 spans 16 amino acids. Germline V gives CDR1 LGHNA, CDR2 YSLEER. CDR3 amino acids: CASSQPQGVGTGELFF. In DNA, the CDR3 is TGCGCCAGCAGCCAGCCCCAGGGGGTTGGCACCGGGGAGCTGTTTTTT.

The chain links TRBV19 to TRBJ1-3; 7 bases match TRBD1. Per the germline V gene, CDR1 is LNHDA and CDR2 is SQIVND (reference sequence). The CDR3 contains 15 residues. The ends lost 3 bases at V and 0 bases at J; junction bases unmatched: 2. CDR3 protein: CASSIGTDSGNTIYF. In nucleotides, the CDR3 is TGTGCCAGTAGTATTGGGACAGACTCTGGAAACACCATATATTTT.

The chain joins TRBV7-2 to TRBJ1-1; D unresolved. Germline V lookup: CDR1 SGHTA, CDR2 FQGNSA. V was shortened by 0 bases and J by 13 bases, with 0 bases between the two germline ends. The length of the CDR3 is 8 residues. CDR3 bases: TGTGCCAGCAGCTTAGCTTTCTTT. Translation: CASSLAFF.

V is TRBV9 and J is TRBJ2-3; TRBD2 agrees at 15 bases. Trimming removed 4 bases from V and 6 bases from J; junction bases left unmatched: 15. The CDR3 consists of 19 residues. CDR1 is SGDLS and CDR2 is YYNGEE in the germline V gene. CDR3 loop: CASSSRTSGGAVKLDTQYF. CDR3 nucleotides: TGTGCCAGCAGCTCCCGGACTAGCGGGGGGGCCGTGAAGTTGGATACGCAGTATTTT.

The V gene is TRBV5-6, the J gene TRBJ1-1; D gene uncertain. V dropped 0 bases and J dropped 8 bases, with 11 bases sitting between them. From germline, CDR1 is SGHDT and CDR2 YYEEEE. The CDR3 loop spans 13 amino acids. The CDR3 spells CASSLGRVLEAFF. In DNA form, the CDR3 reads TGTGCCAGCAGCTTGGGGCGTGTCCTAGAAGCTTTCTTT.

V usage is TRBV19 and J usage is TRBJ1-3; 7 nucleotides agree with TRBD1. Germline loops: CDR1 LNHDA, CDR2 SQIVND (reference sequence). The CDR3 length is 13 residues. Trimming cost V 3 bases and J 6 bases; bases outside gene matches: 2. The CDR3: CASSIQGENTIYF. CDR3 sequence (DNA): TGTGCCAGTAGTATCCAGGGGGAAAACACCATATATTTT.

CDR3 bases: TGTGCCAGCAGCCTCGACACAGATACGCAGTATTTT. Translation gives CASSLDTDTQYF. This chain uses TRBV9 with TRBJ2-3; D is unclear. CDR1 is SGDLS, CDR2 YYNGEE, per germline. Trimming cost V 4 bases and J 2 bases, with 5 bases left between them. The CDR3 consists of 12 residues.

V gene TRBV30 combines with J gene TRBJ2-5; a weak D match, TRBD1 (6 bases). V lost 3 bases to trimming and J lost 5 bases, with 16 bases between them. Per the germline V gene, CDR1 is GTSNPN and CDR2 is SVGIG (reference sequence). The CDR3 sequence is 14 residues long. DNA for the CDR3: TGTGCCTGGAGCATGAGGGTGGGGGCCGAGACCCAGTACTTC. It yields the protein CAWSMRVGAETQYF.

V usage is TRBV11-2 and J usage is TRBJ1-6; the D is unclear. This CDR3 region has 14 residues. Between the trimmed V and J ends, which lost 2 bases and 7 bases, there was a span of 9 bases. Germline CDR1 reads SGHAT; CDR2 reads FQNNGV. For the CDR3, the DNA is TGTGCCAGCAGCTTAATGCGGAAGAATTCACCCCTCCACTTT. Translation: CASSLMRKNSPLHF.

The chain couples TRBV4-3 to TRBJ2-3, with D perhaps assigned TRBD1 or TRBD2 (5 bases each). The V gene's germline CDR1 is LGHNA and CDR2 YSLEER. CDR3 length: 18 residues. The V and J ends lost 4 bases and 4 bases respectively, with 24 bases between them. CDR3 coding DNA: TGCGCCAGCAGCCCCACAAGGGATTTCAGGCGAGGGGCAGATACGCAGTATTTT. Translation gives CASSPTRDFRRGADTQYF.

Concerning this clone: The sample has other DNA sequences that encode this CDR3 too. The genes are TRBV7-3 and TRBJ2-3, with a weak D call TRBD2 (5 bases). Germline CDR1 is SGHTA and CDR2 is FQGTGA. V was clipped by 2 bases and J by 6 bases, with 15 bases between them. CDR3 length: 15 amino acids. This CDR3 reads CASSLHGVRKDTQYF. The CDR3 DNA sequence: TGTGCCAGCAGCTTACACGGGGTCCGCAAGGATACGCAGTATTTT.

This clone was counted once. This sequence joins TRBV14 and TRBJ2-7; D not certain. The CDR3 has 15 residues. V was cut by 0 bases and J by 2 bases, with 11 bases left in between. Germline values: CDR1 SGHDN, CDR2 FVKESK. For the CDR3, the DNA is TGTGCCAGCAGCCAAGATAGGGTGTCAGCCTACGAGCAGTACTTC. Translation: CASSQDRVSAYEQYF.

The chain combines TRBV7-2 with TRBJ1-2, with no clear D. CDR3 length: 13 amino acids. Trimming left V 0 bases short and J 2 bases short, with 4 bases between. CDR1 is SGHTA and CDR2 is FQGNSA in the germline V gene. CDR3 bases: TGTGCCAGCAGCTTAGCCCCAAACTATGGCTACACCTTC. Translated: CASSLAPNYGYTF.

V and J are TRBV27 and TRBJ1-5; TRBD1 aligns across 10 bases. This CDR3 spans 15 amino acids. J lost 9 bases, V lost 4 bases, and 9 bases had no gene match. Germline CDR1 and CDR2: MNHEY and SMNVEV (reference sequence). CDR3 in amino acids: CASSSTGGAGRPQHF. The CDR3 DNA reads TGTGCCAGCAGTTCGACAGGGGGCGCGGGTCGGCCCCAGCATTTT.

The chain employs TRBV19 and TRBJ1-2, with 8 nucleotides matching TRBD1. V was clipped by 10 bases and J by 6 bases; unmatched bases: 16. This CDR3 has 15 residues. The V gene's germline CDR1 is LNHDA and CDR2 SQIVND (reference sequence). CDR3 DNA: TGTGCCACCGAGGAAGGAATGACAGGGGCGAATGGCTACACCTTC. Translated, it gives CATEEGMTGANGYTF.

J is TRBJ2-5 and V is TRBV11-3, with D hard to call. CDR3 size: 16 residues. The germline gives CDR1 SGHNT, CDR2 YENEEA. Trimming cost V 0 bases and J 0 bases, with 11 bases left between them. CDR3 DNA: TGTGCCAGCAGCTTAGATCTCCGACACCACCAAGAGACCCAGTACTTC. As protein: CASSLDLRHHQETQYF.

This sequence joins TRBV19 and TRBJ1-5; no reliable D call. The CDR3 consists of 12 residues. Trimming pared 7 bases from V and 2 bases from J, leaving 6 bases between. Germline-derived CDR1 and CDR2 are LNHDA and SQIVND (reference sequence). CDR3 sequence reads: CASMLGNQPQHF. The CDR3 coding sequence is TGTGCCAGTATGTTGGGCAATCAGCCCCAGCATTTT.

The V gene is TRBV7-5, the J gene TRBJ1-5; the tabulated D call, TRBD1, remains unverified against the DNA. TRBV7-5 is designated a pseudogene. The CDR3 extends over 17 amino acids. The CDR3 protein is CVRSLAYRGLLLQPQHF. For the CDR3, the DNA is TGTGTCAGAAGCTTAGCCTACAGGGGTCTCCTTCTACAGCCCCAGCATTTT.